This note documents a single T cell receptor beta chain sequence. Its antigen remains unknown. Repertoires were generated with immunoSEQ multiplex PCR, while TCRdb's copy carries only in-frame clones and drops some. The sample holds 150,000 to 200,000 clones, 88% seen once. The sample is drawn from a study of T cell responses to AZD1222 COVID-19 vaccine. Study results and limitations: Once two AZD1222 doses were given, Spike-specific TCR breadth and depth went up.

The CDR3 has 13 amino acids. Germline CDR1 and CDR2: SGHTA and FQGTGA. V was trimmed by 1 base and J by 8 bases, leaving 11 bases between them. This material consisted of peripheral blood, taken on day 0 of AZD1222 vaccination. The chain combines TRBV7-3 with TRBJ1-1; a weak D match, TRBD1 (5 bases). This sequence originates from an adult in good health. CDR3 coding DNA: TGTGCCAGCAGCTTAAGCAGGGACGAGGAAGCTTTCTTT. Protein product: CASSLSRDEEAFF.